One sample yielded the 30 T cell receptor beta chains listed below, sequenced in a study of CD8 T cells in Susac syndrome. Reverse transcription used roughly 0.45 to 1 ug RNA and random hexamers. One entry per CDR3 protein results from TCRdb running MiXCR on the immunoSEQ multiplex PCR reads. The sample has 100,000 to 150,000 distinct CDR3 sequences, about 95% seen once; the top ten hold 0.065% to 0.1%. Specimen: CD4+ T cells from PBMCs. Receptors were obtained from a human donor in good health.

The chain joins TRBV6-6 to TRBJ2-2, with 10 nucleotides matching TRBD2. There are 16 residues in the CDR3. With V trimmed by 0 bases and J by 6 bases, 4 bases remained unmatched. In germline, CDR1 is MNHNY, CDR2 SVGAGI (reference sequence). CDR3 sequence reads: CASSYSSGRAAGELFF. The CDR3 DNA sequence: TGTGCCAGCAGTTACTCGAGCGGGAGGGCCGCCGGGGAGCTGTTTTTT.

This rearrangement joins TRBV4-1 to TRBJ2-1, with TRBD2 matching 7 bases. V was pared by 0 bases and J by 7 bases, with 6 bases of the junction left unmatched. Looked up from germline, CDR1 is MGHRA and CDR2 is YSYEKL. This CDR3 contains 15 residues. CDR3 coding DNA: TGCGCCAGCAGCCAAGAACCCGGGGGGAATAATGAGCAGTTCTTC. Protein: CASSQEPGGNNEQFF.

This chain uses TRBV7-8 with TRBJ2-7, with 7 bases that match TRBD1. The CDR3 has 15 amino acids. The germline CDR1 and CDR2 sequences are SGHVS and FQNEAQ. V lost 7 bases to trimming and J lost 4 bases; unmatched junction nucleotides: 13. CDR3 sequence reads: CASTLGQGVLYEQYF. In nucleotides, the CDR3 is TGTGCCAGCACTCTGGGGCAGGGGGTTCTTTACGAGCAGTACTTC.

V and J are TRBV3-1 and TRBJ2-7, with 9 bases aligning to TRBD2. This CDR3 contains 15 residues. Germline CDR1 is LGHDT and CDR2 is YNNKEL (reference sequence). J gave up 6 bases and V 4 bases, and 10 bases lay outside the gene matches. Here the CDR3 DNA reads TGTGCCAGCAGCCTTAGCGGGAGAGTAACGGGCGAGCAGTACTTC. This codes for CASSLSGRVTGEQYF.

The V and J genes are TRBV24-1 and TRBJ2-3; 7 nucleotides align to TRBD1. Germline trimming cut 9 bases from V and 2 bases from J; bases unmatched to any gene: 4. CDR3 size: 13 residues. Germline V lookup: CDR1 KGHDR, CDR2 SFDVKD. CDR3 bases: TGTGCCACCGGGACAGACCACACAGATACGCAGTATTTT. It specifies CATGTDHTDTQYF.

CDR3 sequence reads: CAISPTRGTNEKLFF. CDR3 in DNA: TGTGCCATCAGTCCTACCCGGGGGACTAATGAAAAACTGTTTTTT. The chain couples TRBV10-3 to TRBJ1-4; D is perhaps TRBD1 (5 bases). Germline CDR1 reads ENHRY; CDR2 reads SYGVKD. Trimming removed 5 bases from V and 2 bases from J, with 12 bases in between. The CDR3 length is 15 residues.

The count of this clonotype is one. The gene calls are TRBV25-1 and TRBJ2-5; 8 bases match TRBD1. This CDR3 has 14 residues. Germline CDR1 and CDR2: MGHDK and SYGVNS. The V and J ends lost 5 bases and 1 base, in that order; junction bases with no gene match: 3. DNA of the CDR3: TGTGCCAGCAGTTGGGACAGGCGCCAAGAGACCCAGTACTTC. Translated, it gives CASSWDRRQETQYF.

The CDR3 DNA is TGCGCCAGCAGCCAAGATGGACAGGGCTATCAGCCCCAGCATTTT. Protein: CASSQDGQGYQPQHF. V is TRBV4-1 and J is TRBJ1-5, with TRBD1 matching over 8 bases. This CDR3 is built from 15 residues. Per germline, CDR1 MGHRA and CDR2 YSYEKL. J lost 5 bases, V lost 0 bases, and 3 bases had no gene match.

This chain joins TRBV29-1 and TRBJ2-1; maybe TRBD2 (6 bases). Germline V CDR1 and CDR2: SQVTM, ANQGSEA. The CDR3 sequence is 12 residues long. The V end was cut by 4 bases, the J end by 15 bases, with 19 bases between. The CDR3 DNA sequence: TGCAGCGTTGTGACTGGAGGGATAGCGGCGTTCTTC. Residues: CSVVTGGIAAFF.

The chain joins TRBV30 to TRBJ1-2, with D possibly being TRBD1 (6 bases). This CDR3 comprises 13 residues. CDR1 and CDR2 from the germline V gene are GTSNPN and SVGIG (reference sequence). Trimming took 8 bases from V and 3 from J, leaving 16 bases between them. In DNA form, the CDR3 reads TGTGCCGGGACAACTACGGGGTACTATGGCTACACCTTC. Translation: CAGTTTGYYGYTF.

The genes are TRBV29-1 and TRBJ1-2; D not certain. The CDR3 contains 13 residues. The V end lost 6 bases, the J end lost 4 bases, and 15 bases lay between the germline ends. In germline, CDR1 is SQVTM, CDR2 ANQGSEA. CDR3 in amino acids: CSVRQEFGYGYTF. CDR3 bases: TGCAGCGTGAGGCAGGAGTTCGGCTATGGCTACACCTTC.

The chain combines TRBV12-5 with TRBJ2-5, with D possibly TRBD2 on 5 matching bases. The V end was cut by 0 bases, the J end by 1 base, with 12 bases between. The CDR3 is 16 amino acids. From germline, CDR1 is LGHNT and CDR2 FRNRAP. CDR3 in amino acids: CASGLVRASSQETQYF. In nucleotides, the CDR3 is TGTGCTAGTGGTTTGGTACGGGCTAGCAGCCAAGAGACCCAGTACTTC.

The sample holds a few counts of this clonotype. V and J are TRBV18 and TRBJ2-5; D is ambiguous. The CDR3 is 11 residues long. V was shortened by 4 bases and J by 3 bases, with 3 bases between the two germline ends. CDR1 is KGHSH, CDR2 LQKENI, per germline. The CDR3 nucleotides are TGTGCCAGCTCACGGGAAGAGACCCAGTACTTC. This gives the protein CASSREETQYF.

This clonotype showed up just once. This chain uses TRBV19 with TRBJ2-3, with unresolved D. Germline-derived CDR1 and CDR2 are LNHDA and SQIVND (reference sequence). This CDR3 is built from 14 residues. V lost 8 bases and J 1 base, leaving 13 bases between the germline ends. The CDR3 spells CASSSIFGTDTQYF. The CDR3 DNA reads TGTGCCAGTTCGTCCATTTTCGGCACAGATACGCAGTATTTT.

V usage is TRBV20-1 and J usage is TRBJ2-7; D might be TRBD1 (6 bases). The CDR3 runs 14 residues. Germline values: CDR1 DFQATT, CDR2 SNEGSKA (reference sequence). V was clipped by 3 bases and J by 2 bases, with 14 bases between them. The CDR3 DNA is TGCAGTGCTAGGCCCGTCAGGGGCACCTACGAGCAGTACTTC. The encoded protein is CSARPVRGTYEQYF.

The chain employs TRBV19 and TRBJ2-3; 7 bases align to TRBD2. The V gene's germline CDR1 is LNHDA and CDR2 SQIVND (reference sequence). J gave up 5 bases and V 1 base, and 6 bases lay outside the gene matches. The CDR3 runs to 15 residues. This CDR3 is CASSIGLAVGDTQYF. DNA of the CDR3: TGTGCCAGTAGTATAGGCCTAGCGGTCGGAGATACGCAGTATTTT. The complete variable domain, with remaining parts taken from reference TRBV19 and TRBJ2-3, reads DGGITQSPKYLFRKEGQNVTLSCEQNLNHDAMYWYRQDPGQGLRLIYYSQIVNDFQKGDIAEGYSVSREKKESFPLTVTSAQKNPTAFYLCASSIGLAVGDTQYFGPGTRLTVL.

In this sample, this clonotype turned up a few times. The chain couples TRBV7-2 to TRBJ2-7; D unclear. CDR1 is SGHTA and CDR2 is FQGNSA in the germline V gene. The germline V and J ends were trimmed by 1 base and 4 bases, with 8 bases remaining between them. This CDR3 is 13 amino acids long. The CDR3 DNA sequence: TGTGCCAGCAGCTTAGGTGCACCTTACGAGCAGTACTTC. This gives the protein CASSLGAPYEQYF.

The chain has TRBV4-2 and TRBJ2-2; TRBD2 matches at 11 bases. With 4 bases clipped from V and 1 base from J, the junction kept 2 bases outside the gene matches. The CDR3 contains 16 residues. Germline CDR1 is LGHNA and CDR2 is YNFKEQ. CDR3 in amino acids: CASSPLAGGNTGELFF. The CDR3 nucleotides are TGTGCCAGCAGCCCCCTAGCGGGAGGGAACACCGGGGAGCTGTTTTTT.

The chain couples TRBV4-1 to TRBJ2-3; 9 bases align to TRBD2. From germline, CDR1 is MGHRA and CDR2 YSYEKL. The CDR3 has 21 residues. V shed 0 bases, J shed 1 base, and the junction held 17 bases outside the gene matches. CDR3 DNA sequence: TGCGCCAGCAGCCAAGAATTCTTCGTAGCGGGAGCGACTGCACGCACAGATACGCAGTATTTT. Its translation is CASSQEFFVAGATARTDTQYF.

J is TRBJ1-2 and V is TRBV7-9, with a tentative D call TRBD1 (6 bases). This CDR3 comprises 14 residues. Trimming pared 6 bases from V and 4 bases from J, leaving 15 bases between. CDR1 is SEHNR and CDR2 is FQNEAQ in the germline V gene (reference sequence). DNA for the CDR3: TGTGCCAGCAGGGTGGGGGGCCTCAGCTATGGCTACACCTTC. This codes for CASRVGGLSYGYTF. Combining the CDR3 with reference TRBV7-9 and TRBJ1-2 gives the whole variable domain DTGVSQNPRHKITKRGQNVTFRCDPISEHNRLYWYRQTLGQGPEFLTYFQNEAQLEKSRLLSDRFSAERPKGSFSTLEIQRTEQGDSAMYLCASRVGGLSYGYTFGSGTRLTVV.

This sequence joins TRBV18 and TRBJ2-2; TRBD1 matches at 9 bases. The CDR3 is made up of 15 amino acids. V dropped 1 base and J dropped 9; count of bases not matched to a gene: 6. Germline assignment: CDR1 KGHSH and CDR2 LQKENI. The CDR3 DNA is TGTGCCAGCTCACCACAAGGACAGGGGCCCCGGGAGCTGTTTTTT. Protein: CASSPQGQGPRELFF.

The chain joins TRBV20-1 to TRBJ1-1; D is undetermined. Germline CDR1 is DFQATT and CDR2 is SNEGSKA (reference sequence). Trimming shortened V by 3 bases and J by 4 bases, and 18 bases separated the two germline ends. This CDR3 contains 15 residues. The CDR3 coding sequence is TGCAGTGCTAGCCTCGCCGGCTCGGGTGTCACTGAAGCTTTCTTT. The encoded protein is CSASLAGSGVTEAFF.

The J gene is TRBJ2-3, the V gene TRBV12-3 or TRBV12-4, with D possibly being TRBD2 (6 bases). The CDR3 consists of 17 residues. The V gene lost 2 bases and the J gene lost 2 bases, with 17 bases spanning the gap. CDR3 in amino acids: CASSLSISASDTDTQYF. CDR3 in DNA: TGTGCCAGCAGTTTATCTATTTCGGCTAGCGACACAGATACGCAGTATTTT.

CDR3 nucleotide sequence: TGTGCCATCAGTGCACTTACCGGGGAGCTGTTTTTT. It translates to CAISALTGELFF. The chain joins TRBV10-3 to TRBJ2-2; D ambiguous. Germline values: CDR1 ENHRY, CDR2 SYGVKD. Trimming took 4 bases from V and 5 from J, leaving 5 bases between them. CDR3 length: 12 amino acids.

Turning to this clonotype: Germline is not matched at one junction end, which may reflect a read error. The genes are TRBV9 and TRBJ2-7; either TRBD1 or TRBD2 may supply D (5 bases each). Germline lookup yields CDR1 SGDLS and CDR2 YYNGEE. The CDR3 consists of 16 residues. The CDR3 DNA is TGTGCCAGCAGCGCCGGACTGACAGCCGCCTCCTCCGAGCAGTACTTC. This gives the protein CASSAGLTAASSEQYF.

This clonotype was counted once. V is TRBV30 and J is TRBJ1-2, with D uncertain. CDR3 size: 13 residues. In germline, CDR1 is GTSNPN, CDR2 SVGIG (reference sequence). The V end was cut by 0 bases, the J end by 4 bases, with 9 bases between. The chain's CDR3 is CAWSVIGSYGYTF. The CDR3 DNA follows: TGTGCCTGGAGTGTAATAGGTAGCTATGGCTACACCTTC.

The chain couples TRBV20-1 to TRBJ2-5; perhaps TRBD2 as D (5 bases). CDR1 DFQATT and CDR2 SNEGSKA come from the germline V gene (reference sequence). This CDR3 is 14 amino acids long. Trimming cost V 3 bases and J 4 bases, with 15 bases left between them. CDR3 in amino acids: CSASDPNGGETQYF. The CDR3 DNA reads TGCAGTGCTAGTGACCCAAACGGAGGAGAGACCCAGTACTTC.

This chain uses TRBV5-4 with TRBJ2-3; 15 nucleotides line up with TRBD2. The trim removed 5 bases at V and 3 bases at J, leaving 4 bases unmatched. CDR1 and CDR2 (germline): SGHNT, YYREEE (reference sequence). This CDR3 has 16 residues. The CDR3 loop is CASRGGTSGRTDTQYF. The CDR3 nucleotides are TGTGCCAGCAGAGGGGGGACTAGCGGGAGGACAGATACGCAGTATTTT.

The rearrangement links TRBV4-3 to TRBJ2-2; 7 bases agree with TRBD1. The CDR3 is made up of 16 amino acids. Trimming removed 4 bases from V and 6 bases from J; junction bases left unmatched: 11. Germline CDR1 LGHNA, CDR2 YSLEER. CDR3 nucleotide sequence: TGCGCCAGCAGCCCTACAGGGGAATGGGCGTCCGGGGAGCTGTTTTTT. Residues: CASSPTGEWASGELFF.

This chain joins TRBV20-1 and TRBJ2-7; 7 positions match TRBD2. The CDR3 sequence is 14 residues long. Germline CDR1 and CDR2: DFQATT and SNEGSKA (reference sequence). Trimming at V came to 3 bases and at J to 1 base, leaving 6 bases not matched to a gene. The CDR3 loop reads CSASMAGVSYEQYF. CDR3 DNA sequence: TGCAGTGCTAGTATGGCGGGGGTGTCCTACGAGCAGTACTTC.